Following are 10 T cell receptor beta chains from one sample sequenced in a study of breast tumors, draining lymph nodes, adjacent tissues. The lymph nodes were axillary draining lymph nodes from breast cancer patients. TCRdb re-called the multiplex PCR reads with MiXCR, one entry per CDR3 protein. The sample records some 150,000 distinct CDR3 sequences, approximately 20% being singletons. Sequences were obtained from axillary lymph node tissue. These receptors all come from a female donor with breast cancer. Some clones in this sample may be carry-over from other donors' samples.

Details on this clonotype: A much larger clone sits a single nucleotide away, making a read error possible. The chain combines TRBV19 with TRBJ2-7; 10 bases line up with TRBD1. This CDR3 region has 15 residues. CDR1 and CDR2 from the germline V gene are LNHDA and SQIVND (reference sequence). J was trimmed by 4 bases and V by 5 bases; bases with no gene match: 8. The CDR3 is CASSGPGQGKYEQYF. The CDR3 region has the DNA TGTGCCAGTAGTGGCCCGGGACAGGGGAAGTACGAGCAGTACTTC. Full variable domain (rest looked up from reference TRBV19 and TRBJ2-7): DGGITQSPKYLFRKEGQNVTLSCEQNLNHDAMYWYRQDPGQGLRLIYYSQIVNDFQKGDIAEGYSVSREKKESFPLTVTSAQKNPTAFYLCASSGPGQGKYEQYFGPGTRLTVT.

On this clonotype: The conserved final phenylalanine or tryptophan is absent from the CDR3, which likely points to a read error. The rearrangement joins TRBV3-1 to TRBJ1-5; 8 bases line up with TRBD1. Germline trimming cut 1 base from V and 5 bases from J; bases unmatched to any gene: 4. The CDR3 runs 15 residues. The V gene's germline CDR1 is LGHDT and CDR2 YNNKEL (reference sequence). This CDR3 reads CASSQGTGYYQPQHL. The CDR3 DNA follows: TGTGCCAGCAGCCAAGGGACAGGGTACTATCAGCCCCAGCATCTT.

The CDR3 here is CSVRGHPGQAMNTEAFF. CDR3 in DNA: TGCAGCGTAAGAGGCCATCCGGGACAGGCAATGAACACTGAAGCTTTCTTT. The chain combines TRBV29-1 with TRBJ1-1; 8 bases map to TRBD1. The CDR3 runs to 17 residues. Germline V lookup: CDR1 SQVTM, CDR2 ANQGSEA. Germline trimming cut 6 bases from V and 0 bases from J; bases unmatched to any gene: 15.

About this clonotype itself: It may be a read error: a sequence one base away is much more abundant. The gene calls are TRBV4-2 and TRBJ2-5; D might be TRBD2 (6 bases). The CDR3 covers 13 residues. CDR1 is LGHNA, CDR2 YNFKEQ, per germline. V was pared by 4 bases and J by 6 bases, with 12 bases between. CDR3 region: CASSRTIGQTQYF. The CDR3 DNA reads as TGTGCCAGCAGCCGGACTATTGGACAGACCCAGTACTTC.

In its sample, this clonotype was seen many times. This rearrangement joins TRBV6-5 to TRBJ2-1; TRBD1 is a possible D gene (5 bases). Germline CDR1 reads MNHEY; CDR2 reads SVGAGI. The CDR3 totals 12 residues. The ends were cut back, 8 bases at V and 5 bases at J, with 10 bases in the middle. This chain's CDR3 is CASPPRDNEQFF. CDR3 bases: TGTGCCAGCCCTCCCAGGGACAATGAGCAGTTCTTC.

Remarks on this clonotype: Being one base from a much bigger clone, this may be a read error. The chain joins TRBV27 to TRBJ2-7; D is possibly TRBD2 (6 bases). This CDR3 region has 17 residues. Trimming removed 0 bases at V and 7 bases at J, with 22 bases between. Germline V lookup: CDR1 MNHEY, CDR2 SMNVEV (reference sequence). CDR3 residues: CASSLSLKDGGRGEQYF. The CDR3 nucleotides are TGTGCCAGCAGTTTATCTCTTAAGGACGGCGGCCGGGGGGAGCAGTACTTC.

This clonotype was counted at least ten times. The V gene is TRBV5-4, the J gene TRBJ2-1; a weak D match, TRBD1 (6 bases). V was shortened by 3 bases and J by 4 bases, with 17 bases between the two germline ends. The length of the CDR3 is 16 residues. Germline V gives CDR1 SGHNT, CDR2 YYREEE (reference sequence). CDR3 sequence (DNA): TGTGCCAGCAGCTCCCCAACAGGGTCCGTATACAATGAGCAGTTCTTC. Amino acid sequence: CASSSPTGSVYNEQFF.

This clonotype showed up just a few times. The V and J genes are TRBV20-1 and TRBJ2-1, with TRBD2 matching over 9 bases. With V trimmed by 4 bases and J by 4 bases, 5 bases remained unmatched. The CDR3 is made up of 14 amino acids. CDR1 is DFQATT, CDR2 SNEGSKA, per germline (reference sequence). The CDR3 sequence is CSAISGRGYNEQFF. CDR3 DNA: TGCAGTGCTATTAGCGGGAGAGGGTACAATGAGCAGTTCTTC.

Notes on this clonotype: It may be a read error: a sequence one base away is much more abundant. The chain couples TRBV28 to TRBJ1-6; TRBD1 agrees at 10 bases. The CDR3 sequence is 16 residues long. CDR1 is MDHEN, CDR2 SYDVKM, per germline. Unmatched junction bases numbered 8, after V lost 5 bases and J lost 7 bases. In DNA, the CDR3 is TGTGCCAGCAGTCGACCGGCGGGACAGGGGAATTCACCCCTCCACTTT. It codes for CASSRPAGQGNSPLHF.

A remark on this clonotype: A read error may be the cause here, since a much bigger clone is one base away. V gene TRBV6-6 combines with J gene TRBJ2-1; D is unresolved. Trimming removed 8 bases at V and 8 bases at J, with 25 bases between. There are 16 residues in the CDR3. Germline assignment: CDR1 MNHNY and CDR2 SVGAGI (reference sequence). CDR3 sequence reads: CASGSDRLSLQYEQFF. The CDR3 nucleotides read TGTGCCAGCGGTTCCGACCGATTGTCTCTACAATATGAGCAGTTCTTC.